This record concerns one T cell receptor (beta chain) sequence. This record comes from a study of blood T cell repertoires in COVID-19. As for the study in general: COVID-19 samples from acute and convalescent phases originated in the United States, Italy and Spain. The analysed material was cDNA or gDNA that came from T cells, B-cell-depleted T cells, or PBMCs.

The CDR3 is 14 amino acids. CDR1 is SGHKS, CDR2 YYEKEE, per germline (reference sequence). With 1 base removed from V and 7 bases from J, the gap between germline ends came to 11 bases. In the original workflow: Reference gene primer amplification yielded estimated nucleated cell counts. Clones were read by immunoSEQ multiplex PCR, and TCRdb kept only the in-frame ones, dropping some. Clone size and V and J calls were adopted from that table, with D and trimming inferred from the DNA. The table includes 400,000 to 550,000 clones, roughly 90% detected once. The sample was peripheral blood. This chain connects TRBV5-5 to TRBJ1-4; possible D gene TRBD1, 5 bases. The TCR sequence derives from a woman in her twenties or thirties with acute or convalescent COVID-19. The CDR3 is CASSLYRTSEKLFF. The CDR3 region has the DNA TGTGCCAGCAGCTTGTACAGGACGAGTGAAAAACTGTTTTTT. The full variable domain, rest sourced from reference TRBV5-5 and TRBJ1-4, is DAGVTQSPTHLIKTRGQQVTLRCSPISGHKSVSWYQQVLGQGPQFIFQYYEKEERGRGNFPDRFSARQFPNYSSELNVNALLLGDSALYLCASSLYRTSEKLFFGSGTQLSVL.